This TCR beta chain emerged from a study of OX40 agonist ivuxolimab in advanced cancers. Overall study context: Eligibility admitted prior anti-PD-1, anti-PD-L1 or anti-CTLA-4 therapy; 35% to 40% had some.

V was trimmed by 2 bases and J by 1 base, leaving 15 bases between them. Germline loops: CDR1 ENHRY, CDR2 SYGVKD. CDR3 length: 17 residues. Profiled with immunoSEQ multiplex PCR; TCRdb holds only in-frame clones, not every one. The table records fewer than 65,000 clones, about 83% of them present only once. The specimen comprised CD4+ or CD8+ T cells sorted from blood, sampled in a trial of the OX40 agonist ivuxolimab. V is TRBV10-3 and J is TRBJ1-5, with D unresolved. This TCR was recovered from an adult with an advanced solid tumor such as melanoma, head and neck, liver or kidney cancer. CDR3 nucleotide sequence: TGTGCCATCAGTGAGGAGGCTGGTGGATGGAGCAATCAGCCCCAGCATTTT. Its translation is CAISEEAGGWSNQPQHF.